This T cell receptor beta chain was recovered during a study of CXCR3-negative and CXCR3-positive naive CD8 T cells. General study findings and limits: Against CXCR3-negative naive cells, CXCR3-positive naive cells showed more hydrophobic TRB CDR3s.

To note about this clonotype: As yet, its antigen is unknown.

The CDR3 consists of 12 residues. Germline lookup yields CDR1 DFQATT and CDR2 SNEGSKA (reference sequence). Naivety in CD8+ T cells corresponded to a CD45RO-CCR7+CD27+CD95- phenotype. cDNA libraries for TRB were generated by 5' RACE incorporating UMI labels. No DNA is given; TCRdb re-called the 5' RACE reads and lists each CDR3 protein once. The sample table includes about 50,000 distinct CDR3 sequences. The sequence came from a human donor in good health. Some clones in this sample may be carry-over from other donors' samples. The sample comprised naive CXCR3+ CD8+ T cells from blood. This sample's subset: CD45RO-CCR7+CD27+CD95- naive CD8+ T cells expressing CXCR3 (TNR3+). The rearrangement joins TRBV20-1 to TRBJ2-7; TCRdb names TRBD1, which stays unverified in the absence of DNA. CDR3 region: CSAPRSSFEQYF.